This TCR beta chain was identified during a study of blood T cell repertoires in COVID-19. Study summary: Collection of acute and convalescent COVID-19 samples took place in the United States, Italy and Spain. The analysed material was cDNA or gDNA that came from T cells, B-cell-depleted T cells, or PBMCs.

TCRdb keeps only in-frame clones here, not all; method: immunoSEQ multiplex PCR. Of a few hundred thousand clones listed, around 90% are singletons. The CDR3 spans 14 residues. Trimming shortened V by 4 bases and J by 1 base, and 11 bases separated the two germline ends. The germline V gene has CDR1 SGHRS and CDR2 YFSETQ. Everyone who took part was roughly 18 to 89 years old, and they came from about 25 US areas. Participants reported their clinical history, and cohort assignment relied on those reports. The sequence was collected from a young woman with acute COVID-19. Material: PBMCs or T cells enriched from blood (not recorded which). The V and J genes are TRBV5-1 and TRBJ1-1, with D possibly TRBD1 on 6 matching bases. The CDR3 coding sequence is TGCGCCAGCAGCAAGGACAGTACGAACACTGAAGCTTTCTTT. Its protein is CASSKDSTNTEAFF.